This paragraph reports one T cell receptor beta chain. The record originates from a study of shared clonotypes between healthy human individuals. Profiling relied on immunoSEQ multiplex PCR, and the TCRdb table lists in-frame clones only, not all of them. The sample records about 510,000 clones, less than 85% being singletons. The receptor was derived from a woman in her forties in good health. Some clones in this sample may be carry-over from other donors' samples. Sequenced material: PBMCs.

The CDR3 sequence is CASSYGLQETQYF. The CDR3 DNA reads as TGTGCCAGCAGCTACGGACTTCAAGAGACCCAGTACTTC. J is TRBJ2-5 and V is TRBV7-9; TRBD2 is a possible D gene (5 bases). Trimming left V 4 bases short and J 2 bases short, with 8 bases between. Germline lookup yields CDR1 SEHNR and CDR2 FQNEAQ (reference sequence). The CDR3 spans 13 residues.